The 28 T cell receptor beta chains below were found in one sample sequenced in a study of cytomegalovirus exposure and HLA in healthy donors. The primer mix had 60 Vbeta and 13 Jbeta primers. The assay was immunoSEQ multiplex PCR, and TCRdb's table has in-frame clones only and misses some. The sample consists of about 110,000 clones, around three quarters of them appearing once. Sequencing was done on a sample of PBMCs. These receptors originate from a young man in good health and CMV-seronegative.

There are a few counts of this clone. The chain carries TRBV5-4 and TRBJ2-5, with 14 bases fitting TRBD2. The length of the CDR3 is 16 residues. Per germline, CDR1 SGHNT and CDR2 YYREEE (reference sequence). With V trimmed by 3 bases and J by 2 bases, 3 bases remained unmatched. The CDR3 loop reads CASSSGTSGGQETQYF. The DNA of the CDR3 is TGTGCCAGCAGCTCCGGGACTAGCGGGGGACAAGAGACCCAGTACTTC.

This chain connects TRBV5-1 to TRBJ1-2; 8 nucleotides line up with TRBD1. Germline V gene lookup returns CDR1 SGHRS and CDR2 YFSETQ. The CDR3 contains 15 residues. V lost 0 bases to trimming and J lost 8 bases; unmatched junction nucleotides: 9. CDR3 DNA: TGCGCCAGCAGCTTGGAACAGGGGGGCTCGGAGGGCTACACCTTC. Translating gives CASSLEQGGSEGYTF.

The rearrangement uses TRBV27 and TRBJ2-7, with 7 nucleotides matching TRBD2. V shed 2 bases and J 3 bases; nucleotides not matched to a gene: 4. Per germline, CDR1 MNHEY and CDR2 SMNVEV (reference sequence). The CDR3 runs to 14 residues. CDR3 sequence: CASSLGGDYYEQYF. DNA for the CDR3: TGTGCCAGCAGTTTAGGGGGGGACTACTACGAGCAGTACTTC.

The chain uses TRBV15 and TRBJ1-1; TRBD1 matches 9 bases. Trimming took 3 bases from V and 4 from J; bases not matched to a gene: 9. The CDR3 totals 16 residues. Per the germline V gene, CDR1 is LNHNV and CDR2 is YYDKDF (reference sequence). CDR3 protein: CATSSLPGQGGTEAFF. As DNA, the CDR3 is TGTGCCACCAGCAGTCTCCCGGGACAGGGCGGCACTGAAGCTTTCTTT.

As for this clone: Compared with germline, one end of the junction differs, possibly owing to a read error. The chain is built from TRBV7-9 and TRBJ2-5; TRBD2 agrees at 9 bases. CDR1 SEHNR and CDR2 FQNEAQ come from the germline V gene (reference sequence). The CDR3 extends over 16 amino acids. The CDR3 nucleotides read TGTTCCAGCAGCTTAGGGATAGCGGGGGACCAAGAGACCCAGTACTTC. Amino acid sequence: CSSSLGIAGDQETQYF.

This sequence joins TRBV4-1 and TRBJ2-5, with a tentative D call TRBD1 (5 bases). The DNA end lines up better with TRBJ2-7; the J call may be wrong. The CDR3 consists of 12 residues. Looked up from germline, CDR1 is MGHRA and CDR2 is YSYEKL. The DNA of the CDR3 is TGCGCCAGCAGCCAAGATGGGGCCGAGCAGTACTTC. The encoded protein is CASSQDGAEQYF.

The chain employs TRBV7-9 and TRBJ2-6; the D is unclear. Germline V gene lookup returns CDR1 SEHNR and CDR2 FQNEAQ (reference sequence). Trimming shortened V by 8 bases and J by 0 bases, and 5 bases separated the two germline ends. This CDR3 has 13 amino acids. In DNA, the CDR3 is TGTGCCAGCCCCTTCTCTGGGGCCAACGTCCTGACTTTC. This codes for CASPFSGANVLTF.

The chain employs TRBV14 and TRBJ1-6; D is uncertain. Trimming stripped 1 base from V and 10 bases from J, with 11 bases between. The germline gives CDR1 SGHDN, CDR2 FVKESK. This CDR3 has 14 residues. This CDR3 is CASSQGTGGSPLHF. The CDR3 DNA follows: TGTGCCAGCAGCCAAGGGACGGGAGGCTCACCCCTCCACTTT. The whole variable domain, filled in from reference TRBV14 and TRBJ1-6, reads EAGVTQFPSHSVIEKGQTVTLRCDPISGHDNLYWYRRVMGKEIKFLLHFVKESKQDESGMPNNRFLAERTGGTYSTLKVQPAELEDSGVYFCASSQGTGGSPLHFGNGTRLTVT.

CDR3 coding DNA: TGTGCCAGCAGTTTCTTGGAGGGGATCTCCTACAATGAGCAGTTCTTC. The encoded protein is CASSFLEGISYNEQFF. This chain joins TRBV27 and TRBJ2-1, with D possibly TRBD2 on 6 matching bases. Per germline, CDR1 MNHEY and CDR2 SMNVEV (reference sequence). The V end lost 3 bases, the J end lost 0 bases, and 12 bases lay between the germline ends. This CDR3 has 16 amino acids.

This clone was counted only a few times. For the CDR3, the DNA is TGTGCCAGCAGCTTAACCCCGGGTCTGGAGGGCTACACCTTC. It specifies CASSLTPGLEGYTF. This chain joins TRBV7-3 and TRBJ1-2; no definite D call. Between the trimmed V and J ends, which lost 0 bases and 8 bases, there was a span of 13 bases. This CDR3 is built from 14 residues. Germline loops: CDR1 SGHTA, CDR2 FQGTGA.

V and J are TRBV7-2 and TRBJ2-2, with D hard to call. The CDR3 sequence is 14 residues long. CDR1 is SGHTA, CDR2 FQGNSA, per germline. V dropped 1 base and J dropped 2 bases, with 5 bases sitting between them. This CDR3 reads CASSLVRNTGELFF. The DNA of the CDR3 is TGTGCCAGCAGCTTAGTTCGTAACACCGGGGAGCTGTTTTTT. Complete variable domain (other parts from reference TRBV7-2 and TRBJ2-2): GAGVSQSPSNKVTEKGKDVELRCDPISGHTALYWYRQSLGQGLEFLIYFQGNSAPDKSGLPSDRFSAERTGGSVSTLTIQRTQQEDSAVYLCASSLVRNTGELFFGEGSRLTVL.

This clone has just a few counts. The chain has TRBV10-1 and TRBJ2-1; 16 bases agree with TRBD2. This CDR3 region has 16 residues. The V segment lost 6 bases and the J segment 8 bases; nucleotides outside the gene matches: 7. Germline V lookup: CDR1 WNHNN, CDR2 SYGVQD (reference sequence). CDR3 DNA sequence: TGCGCCAGCAGCGCCGGGACTAGCGGGAGGGCCGATGAGCAGTTCTTC. The encoded protein is CASSAGTSGRADEQFF.

The chain has TRBV6-6 and TRBJ1-1; 9 bases are a match to TRBD1. This CDR3 contains 16 residues. After removal of 7 bases from V and 0 bases from J, the junction contained 9 bases not matched to a gene. Germline V gives CDR1 MNHNY, CDR2 SVGAGI (reference sequence). CDR3 amino acids: CASTQGDRGLNTEAFF. The CDR3 DNA sequence: TGTGCCAGCACCCAAGGAGACAGGGGGTTGAACACTGAAGCTTTCTTT.

In its sample, this clone was seen a few times. The V call is TRBV5-4, the J call TRBJ2-3; TRBD2 matches at 9 bases. The CDR3 has 14 amino acids. Germline CDR1 and CDR2: SGHNT and YYREEE (reference sequence). J gave up 6 bases and V 0 bases, and 2 bases lay outside the gene matches. CDR3 coding DNA: TGTGCCAGCAGCTTGGAAAGCGGGAGGGATACGCAGTATTTT. Translating it yields CASSLESGRDTQYF.

This clone has just a few counts. The gene calls are TRBV29-1 and TRBJ2-3, with 11 bases identical to TRBD2. There are 17 residues in the CDR3. Germline values: CDR1 SQVTM, CDR2 ANQGSEA. V gave up 4 bases and J gave up 2 bases; unmatched junction bases: 11. CDR3 coding DNA: TGCAGCGTTGGTATAAGGGGACTAGCGGAAAACACAGATACGCAGTATTTT. The encoded protein is CSVGIRGLAENTDTQYF.

Only a few counts were recorded for this clone. The chain carries TRBV6-5 and TRBJ2-1; 8 nucleotides match TRBD2. CDR3 length: 13 amino acids. The germline V gene encodes CDR1 MNHEY and CDR2 SVGAGI. The J segment lost 9 bases and the V segment lost 5 bases, leaving 6 bases of the junction unmatched. This chain's CDR3 is CASSPPGGGEQFF. In nucleotides, the CDR3 is TGTGCCAGCAGTCCTCCCGGGGGGGGTGAGCAGTTCTTC.

This chain joins TRBV19 and TRBJ1-4; D may be TRBD1 (6 bases). V lost 3 bases to trimming and J lost 8 bases, with 13 bases between them. The CDR3 loop spans 14 amino acids. Per the germline V gene, CDR1 is LNHDA and CDR2 is SQIVND (reference sequence). CDR3 DNA: TGTGCCAGTAGTATGTTCAGGGGCGAGGAAAAACTGTTTTTT. Encoded protein: CASSMFRGEEKLFF.

This chain connects TRBV5-4 to TRBJ2-7; 11 positions agree with TRBD2. Germline CDR1 SGHNT, CDR2 YYREEE (reference sequence). The CDR3 runs 14 residues. Trimming cost V 4 bases and J 6 bases; bases outside gene matches: 6. In nucleotides, the CDR3 is TGTGCCAGCAGCCCGGGACTAGCGGTCGGCGAGCAGTACTTC. It specifies CASSPGLAVGEQYF.

The chain recombines TRBV19 with TRBJ1-4, with 7 positions matching TRBD1. Losses at the gene ends were 6 bases for V and 5 bases for J; bases not matched to a gene: 6. Germline lookup yields CDR1 LNHDA and CDR2 SQIVND (reference sequence). This CDR3 has 14 amino acids. The CDR3 nucleotides are TGTGCCAGTAGCCCTACAGGGGTGAATGAAAAACTGTTTTTT. Residues: CASSPTGVNEKLFF.

CDR3: CASSEGLTGLYEQYF. For the CDR3, the DNA is TGTGCCAGCAGTGAAGGGTTGACAGGCCTATACGAGCAGTACTTC. The chain has TRBV6-1 and TRBJ2-7; tentatively, D is TRBD1 (6 bases). The length of the CDR3 is 15 residues. V shed 1 base and J shed 4 bases, with 14 bases lying between them. Germline V gives CDR1 MNHNS, CDR2 SASEGT.

The gene calls are TRBV6-1 and TRBJ1-5; 9 nucleotides match TRBD1. CDR3 length equals 14 residues. After removal of 4 bases from V and 6 bases from J, the junction contained 4 bases not matched to a gene. Per germline, CDR1 MNHNS and CDR2 SASEGT. The CDR3 loop is CASSGQGVLQPQHF. The DNA of the CDR3 is TGTGCCAGCAGTGGACAGGGGGTACTTCAGCCCCAGCATTTT.

The chain carries TRBV30 and TRBJ1-3; TRBD1 might be the D (5 bases). The CDR3 totals 12 residues. The germline gives CDR1 GTSNPN, CDR2 SVGIG (reference sequence). V gave up 3 bases and J gave up 5 bases, with 8 bases separating them. The CDR3 sequence: CAWRGGRNTIYF. CDR3 bases: TGTGCCTGGAGGGGGGGAAGAAACACCATATATTTT.

The genes are TRBV15 and TRBJ2-1, with D maybe TRBD2 (6 bases). V lost 7 bases and J lost 7, with 17 bases in between. The germline CDR1 and CDR2 sequences are LNHNV and YYDKDF (reference sequence). CDR3 length: 14 residues. The CDR3 protein is CATTLDGSMNEQFF. CDR3 nucleotides: TGTGCCACCACCTTGGACGGGAGTATGAATGAGCAGTTCTTC. Drawing the rest from reference TRBV15 and TRBJ2-1, the complete variable domain is DAMVIQNPRYQVTQFGKPVTLSCSQTLNHNVMYWYQQKSSQAPKLLFHYYDKDFNNEADTPDNFQSRRPNTSFCFLDIRSPGLGDTAMYLCATTLDGSMNEQFFGPGTRLTVL.

This clone was counted once. This chain's CDR3 is CASRPGLETYGYTF. CDR3 DNA sequence: TGTGCCAGCAGACCGGGACTTGAAACTTATGGCTACACCTTC. This sequence joins TRBV2 and TRBJ1-2; TRBD1 is a possible D gene (5 bases). Germline V gene data show CDR1 as SNHLY and CDR2 as FYNNEI. The ends were cut back, 6 bases at V and 5 bases at J, with 16 bases in the middle. The CDR3 consists of 14 residues.

This clone was recorded only once. The J gene is TRBJ2-2, the V gene TRBV10-3; D is perhaps TRBD2 (6 bases). Germline V gene sequence: CDR1 ENHRY, CDR2 SYGVKD. The CDR3 has 16 residues. Between the trimmed V and J ends, which lost 4 bases and 6 bases, there was a span of 18 bases. The CDR3 coding sequence is TGTGCCATCAGTGGGGAGGACAAGGCAGATTCCGGGGAGCTGTTTTTT. This gives the protein CAISGEDKADSGELFF.

This clone was seen only a few times. The chain carries TRBV28 and TRBJ2-7; TRBD2 matches 12 bases. The CDR3 is made up of 16 amino acids. CDR1 is MDHEN and CDR2 is SYDVKM in the germline V gene. Trimming took 3 bases from V and 1 from J; bases not matched to a gene: 4. CDR3 residues: CASSLPTSGGSYEQYF. CDR3 in DNA: TGTGCCAGCAGTTTGCCTACTAGCGGGGGGTCCTACGAGCAGTACTTC.

This sequence joins TRBV28 and TRBJ2-3; 7 positions match TRBD2. The CDR3 extends over 15 amino acids. The V segment lost 7 bases and the J segment 0 bases; nucleotides outside the gene matches: 7. Per the germline V gene, CDR1 is MDHEN and CDR2 is SYDVKM. The CDR3 DNA sequence: TGTGCCAGCATTAACGGGGGGTTTAGCACAGATACGCAGTATTTT. This encodes CASINGGFSTDTQYF.

The sample holds one count of this clone. The chain is built from TRBV7-2 and TRBJ1-3; D is uncertain. V gave up 5 bases and J gave up 4 bases, with 12 bases separating them. Germline values: CDR1 SGHTA, CDR2 FQGNSA. The CDR3 covers 14 residues. CDR3 nucleotides: TGTGCCAGCAGCCTAAGAAGAGGAGGAAACACCATATATTTT. Translation gives CASSLRRGGNTIYF.